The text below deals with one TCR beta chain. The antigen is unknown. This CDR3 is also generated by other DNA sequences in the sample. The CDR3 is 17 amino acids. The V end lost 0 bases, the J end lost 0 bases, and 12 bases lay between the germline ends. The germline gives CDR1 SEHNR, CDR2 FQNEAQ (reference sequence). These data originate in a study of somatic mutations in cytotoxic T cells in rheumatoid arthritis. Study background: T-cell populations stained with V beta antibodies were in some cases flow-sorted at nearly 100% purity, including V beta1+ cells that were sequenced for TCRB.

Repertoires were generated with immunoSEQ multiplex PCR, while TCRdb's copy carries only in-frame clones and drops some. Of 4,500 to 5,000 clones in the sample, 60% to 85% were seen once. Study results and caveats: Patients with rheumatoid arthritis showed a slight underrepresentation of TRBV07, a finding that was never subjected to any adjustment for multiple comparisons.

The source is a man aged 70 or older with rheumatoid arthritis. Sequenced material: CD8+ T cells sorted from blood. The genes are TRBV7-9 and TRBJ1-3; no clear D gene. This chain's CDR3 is CASSLAAEVYSGNTIYF. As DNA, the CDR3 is TGTGCCAGCAGCTTAGCGGCCGAAGTGTACTCTGGAAACACCATATATTTT.